This section outlines one TCR beta chain sequence together with its context. Its target is unknown. This CDR3 is also generated by other DNA sequences in the sample. The data originate from a study of CD8+ T cells in alopecia areata. The overall study: At a dose of 5 to 10 mg twice daily, oral tofacitinib was given to treated patients. Patients in the study were on tofacitinib for 6 to 18 months, then off it for 6 months. Findings of the study overall: Having one nonresponder leaves uncertain how baseline CD8+ expansion relates to response.

Treatment reported: oral pan-JAK inhibitor, 5-10 mg twice daily. Extracted from the samples, RNA was reverse transcribed into cDNA to serve as the sequencing template. Generated by immunoSEQ multiplex PCR, the TCRdb table keeps only in-frame clones and is missing some. The table has over 200,000 clones, 64% seen once; the top ten hold 4% to 4.5%. CDR3 length: 15 residues. The ends were cut back, 1 base at V and 2 bases at J, with 9 bases in the middle. CDR1 and CDR2 (germline): GTSNPN, SVGIG (reference sequence). The sample was CD4+ T cells sorted from blood, taken at week 4, from a patient treated with tofacitinib. The sequence was collected from a human donor with alopecia areata. This chain links TRBV30 with TRBJ1-6; D is unresolved. Here the CDR3 DNA reads TGTGCCTGGAGTGGAAGGGTGGCCTATAATTCACCCCTCCACTTT. It specifies CAWSGRVAYNSPLHF.